The 30 T cell receptor beta chains presented below share a single source sample, sequenced in a study of OX40 agonist ivuxolimab in advanced cancers. Assay: immunoSEQ multiplex PCR; the TCRdb copy retains only in-frame clones and omits some. The data show approximately 74,000 clones, roughly 87% seen once. The sequences come from CD4+ or CD8+ T cells sorted from blood, collected in a trial of the OX40 agonist ivuxolimab. The origin of the receptors is an adult with an advanced solid tumor such as melanoma, head and neck, liver or kidney cancer.

The chain links TRBV5-1 to TRBJ2-5; either TRBD1 or TRBD2 may supply D (5 bases each). Between the trimmed V and J ends, which lost 0 bases and 2 bases, there was a span of 11 bases. The V gene's germline CDR1 is SGHRS and CDR2 YFSETQ. The length of the CDR3 is 15 residues. The CDR3 nucleotides are TGCGCCAGCAGCTTGGGCGGTGGGGGACAAGAGACCCAGTACTTC. Encoded protein: CASSLGGGGQETQYF.

This rearrangement joins TRBV7-2 to TRBJ1-3, with D possibly TRBD1 on 5 matching bases. This CDR3 comprises 15 residues. Trimming removed 6 bases at V and 3 bases at J, with 15 bases between. Germline V gene sequence: CDR1 SGHTA, CDR2 FQGNSA. In DNA, the CDR3 is TGTGCCAGCAGACATAACCAGGGTAGTGGAAACACCATATATTTT. It yields the protein CASRHNQGSGNTIYF.

This rearrangement joins TRBV28 to TRBJ2-2; D possibly corresponds to TRBD2 (6 bases). Germline-derived CDR1 and CDR2 are MDHEN and SYDVKM. This CDR3 contains 15 residues. V was trimmed by 7 bases and J by 2 bases, leaving 14 bases between them. The CDR3 protein is CASTPSDYNTGELFF. For the CDR3, the DNA is TGTGCCAGCACCCCCTCGGACTACAACACCGGGGAGCTGTTTTTT.

V usage is TRBV5-1 and J usage is TRBJ2-7, with a possible D match to TRBD1 (6 bases). Deletions cut 1 base from V and 4 bases from J, with 18 bases between. Germline loops: CDR1 SGHRS, CDR2 YFSETQ. The CDR3 length is 16 residues. The CDR3, as DNA: TGCGCCAGCAGCTTGCGGATAGGGGGTTTCCTGTACGAGCAGTACGTC. This encodes CASSLRIGGFLYEQYV.

The V gene is TRBV6-5, the J gene TRBJ2-1, with a possible D match to TRBD2 (6 bases). With 3 bases removed from V and 10 bases from J, the gap between germline ends came to 7 bases. The CDR3 extends over 11 amino acids. CDR1 and CDR2 from the germline V gene are MNHEY and SVGAGI. CDR3 nucleotide sequence: TGTGCCAGCAGTTATGGGGGGGAGCAGTTCTTC. This gives the protein CASSYGGEQFF.

The chain links TRBV27 to TRBJ2-2; 12 nucleotides line up with TRBD2. The CDR3 is 19 residues long. Germline V gene sequence: CDR1 MNHEY, CDR2 SMNVEV (reference sequence). J gave up 8 bases and V 7 bases, and 20 bases lay outside the gene matches. The DNA of the CDR3 is TGTGCCAGCACGGGACAGGGTCAACGAGGACTAGCGGGATCGGGGGAGCTGTTTTTT. Translated: CASTGQGQRGLAGSGELFF.

This sequence joins TRBV7-9 and TRBJ2-7; 7 bases agree with TRBD2. Germline loops: CDR1 SEHNR, CDR2 FQNEAQ (reference sequence). This CDR3 contains 16 residues. V shed 4 bases and J 3 bases; nucleotides not matched to a gene: 12. In DNA, the CDR3 is TGTGCCAGCAGCTCAGCCGGGACTAATCTGAACTACGAGCAGTACGTC. Translated, it gives CASSSAGTNLNYEQYV.

Only a few counts were recorded for this clone. The junction differs from germline at one of its ends, possibly a read error. V and J are TRBV7-7 and TRBJ1-1; no clear D. CDR1 and CDR2 (germline): SSHAT, FNYEAQ (reference sequence). The CDR3 length is 13 residues. The CDR3 loop is CASSLDLNTEAFF. The CDR3 DNA reads TGTGCTAGCAGCTTAGACCTGAACACTGAAGCTTTCTTT.

The chain employs TRBV28 and TRBJ1-2; 9 positions match TRBD1. The CDR3 runs to 16 residues. From germline, CDR1 is MDHEN and CDR2 SYDVKM. V trimming: 1 base; J trimming: 6 bases; junction bases outside the gene matches: 9. The CDR3 spells CASSLSRGQGSNGYTF. The CDR3 nucleotides read TGTGCCAGCAGTTTATCACGGGGACAGGGAAGCAATGGCTACACCTTC.

The V call is TRBV4-2, the J call TRBJ2-6; weak D call: TRBD2 (5 bases). The length of the CDR3 is 17 residues. V gave up 1 base and J gave up 3 bases, with 13 bases separating them. From germline, CDR1 is LGHNA and CDR2 YNFKEQ. Written as DNA, the CDR3 is TGTGCCAGCAGCCAAGGGGTCGGGGTCAGTGGGGCCAACGTCCTGACTTTC. It translates to CASSQGVGVSGANVLTF.

The rearrangement uses TRBV5-8 and TRBJ2-7; D perhaps matches TRBD2 (5 bases). V shed 0 bases and J shed 5 bases, with 6 bases lying between them. Germline CDR1 and CDR2: SGHTS and YDEGEE. This CDR3 has 12 amino acids. In DNA, the CDR3 is TGTGCCAGCAGCTTGGGACTAAACGAGCAGTACTTC. The encoded protein is CASSLGLNEQYF.

V is TRBV7-4 and J is TRBJ2-5, with 8 bases fitting TRBD2. With V trimmed by 5 bases and J by 0 bases, 8 bases remained unmatched. This CDR3 has 16 residues. Germline lookup yields CDR1 SGHVT and CDR2 SQSDAQ. The CDR3 DNA sequence: TGTGCCAGCAGCCCCGAGCCCGGGGGGGACCAAGAGACCCAGTACTTC. Translating gives CASSPEPGGDQETQYF.

This chain links TRBV7-9 with TRBJ2-2; 7 bases are a match to TRBD1. V was pared by 2 bases and J by 5 bases, with 2 bases of the junction left unmatched. Germline-derived CDR1 and CDR2 are SEHNR and FQNEAQ (reference sequence). This CDR3 has 14 amino acids. DNA for the CDR3: TGTGCCAGCAGCTTACAGGGGGTAACCGGGGAGCTGTTTTTT. This translates into CASSLQGVTGELFF.

In this sample, this clone turned up once. V and J are TRBV4-2 and TRBJ1-4; tentatively, D is TRBD1 (6 bases). Germline V gene sequence: CDR1 LGHNA, CDR2 YNFKEQ. The CDR3 is made up of 15 amino acids. The V gene lost 4 bases and the J gene lost 4 bases, with 13 bases spanning the gap. The CDR3 DNA sequence: TGTGCCAGCAGCCCGTGGGGGGCGGGTAATGAAAAACTGTTTTTT. It yields the protein CASSPWGAGNEKLFF.

The gene calls are TRBV6-5 and TRBJ2-5; 7 positions agree with TRBD1. This CDR3 spans 14 amino acids. Germline V lookup: CDR1 MNHEY, CDR2 SVGAGI. Trimming at V came to 5 bases and at J to 0 bases, leaving 3 bases not matched to a gene. CDR3 sequence: CASSTTGDQETQYF. CDR3 nucleotide sequence: TGTGCCAGCAGTACCACAGGGGACCAAGAGACCCAGTACTTC.

The genes are TRBV28 and TRBJ2-5; D is unresolved. The CDR3 loop spans 11 amino acids. The V gene lost 6 bases and the J gene lost 6 bases, with 8 bases spanning the gap. Per the germline V gene, CDR1 is MDHEN and CDR2 is SYDVKM. The CDR3 is CASSRGQTQYF. Written as DNA, the CDR3 is TGTGCCAGCAGCCGAGGTCAGACCCAGTACTTC.

The chain is built from TRBV7-9 and TRBJ1-5; 8 bases agree with TRBD1. The trim removed 5 bases at V and 5 bases at J, leaving 5 bases unmatched. The CDR3 contains 14 residues. Germline lookup yields CDR1 SEHNR and CDR2 FQNEAQ (reference sequence). The CDR3 DNA is TGTGCCAGCAGCCAAGGACAGGGTCATCAGCCCCAGCATTTT. Its protein product is CASSQGQGHQPQHF.

This sequence joins TRBV14 and TRBJ1-3; D is undetermined. V was trimmed by 2 bases and J by 2 bases, leaving 7 bases between them. The CDR3 has 14 amino acids. Germline CDR1 is SGHDN and CDR2 is FVKESK. Here the CDR3 reads CASSQLLPGNTIYF. DNA of the CDR3: TGTGCCAGCAGCCAATTACTCCCTGGAAACACCATATATTTT.

This clone was seen only once. The chain links TRBV7-2 to TRBJ2-3; D unresolved. The V and J ends lost 5 bases and 1 base respectively, with 7 bases between them. The CDR3 contains 13 residues. Germline CDR1 reads SGHTA; CDR2 reads FQGNSA. CDR3 sequence (DNA): TGTGCCAGCAGCCTACTCCGCACAGATACGCAGTATTTT. Translated: CASSLLRTDTQYF.

V is TRBV5-6 and J is TRBJ2-5; D perhaps matches TRBD2 (6 bases). Germline V CDR1 and CDR2: SGHDT, YYEEEE. Trimming pared 2 bases from V and 5 bases from J, leaving 16 bases between. The CDR3 spans 15 residues. CDR3 in amino acids: CASSLHGSRGETQYF. CDR3 DNA: TGTGCCAGCAGCTTACACGGCAGCCGGGGGGAGACCCAGTACTTC.

CDR3 protein: CASSNWMGYEGYTF. The CDR3 nucleotides read TGTGCCAGCAGCAATTGGATGGGGTACGAGGGCTACACCTTC. The chain couples TRBV9 to TRBJ1-2; D call uncertain. Germline V gene sequence: CDR1 SGDLS, CDR2 YYNGEE. V dropped 4 bases and J dropped 8 bases, with 18 bases sitting between them. The CDR3 consists of 14 residues.

The chain combines TRBV4-1 with TRBJ2-5; weak D call: TRBD1 (6 bases). Looked up from germline, CDR1 is MGHRA and CDR2 is YSYEKL. Trimming pared 1 base from V and 10 bases from J, leaving 13 bases between. The CDR3 totals 13 residues. The DNA of the CDR3 is TGCGCCAGCAGCCAAGTCAAGGGGGTGGACCAGTACTTC. It yields the protein CASSQVKGVDQYF.

The chain carries TRBV27 and TRBJ2-1, with 7 bases identical to TRBD2. CDR3 size: 13 residues. With V trimmed by 3 bases and J by 9 bases, 5 bases remained unmatched. The germline gives CDR1 MNHEY, CDR2 SMNVEV (reference sequence). The CDR3 protein is CASSFSGLPEQFF. CDR3 nucleotide sequence: TGTGCCAGCAGTTTTTCGGGACTACCTGAGCAGTTCTTC.

The chain uses TRBV27 and TRBJ1-1; 9 nucleotides match TRBD1. CDR1 is MNHEY, CDR2 SMNVEV, per germline (reference sequence). CDR3 length: 15 residues. J lost 3 bases, V lost 3 bases, and 5 bases had no gene match. The CDR3 DNA follows: TGTGCCAGCAGTTTGGACAGGGGAATATACACTGAAGCTTTCTTT. The encoded protein is CASSLDRGIYTEAFF.

This clone was counted a single time. The V call is TRBV9, the J call TRBJ2-1; no reliable D call. The V gene's germline CDR1 is SGDLS and CDR2 YYNGEE. The CDR3 extends over 16 amino acids. V shed 3 bases and J shed 0 bases, with 13 bases lying between them. The CDR3 sequence: CASSAALLSSYNEQFF. In DNA form, the CDR3 reads TGTGCCAGCAGCGCAGCTCTTTTAAGCTCCTACAATGAGCAGTTCTTC.

The J gene is TRBJ1-1, the V gene TRBV7-9; perhaps TRBD1 as D (6 bases). Germline CDR1 is SEHNR and CDR2 is FQNEAQ (reference sequence). The CDR3 consists of 15 residues. The germline V and J ends were trimmed by 8 bases and 0 bases, with 16 bases remaining between them. The DNA for the CDR3 is TGTGCCAGCTCCCCTATGGGACAATTGAACACTGAAGCTTTCTTT. This codes for CASSPMGQLNTEAFF.

The CDR3 protein is CASSTDRNEKLFF. The CDR3, as DNA: TGTGCCAGCTCAACGGACAGGAATGAAAAACTGTTTTTT. The rearrangement uses TRBV18 and TRBJ1-4; 7 bases line up with TRBD1. The CDR3 is 13 residues long. The V gene end was trimmed by 5 bases and the J gene end by 5 bases; junction bases not matched to a gene: 2. Looked up from germline, CDR1 is KGHSH and CDR2 is LQKENI.

The V call is TRBV11-2, the J call TRBJ1-2; 8 bases are shared with TRBD1. CDR3 length: 18 residues. The V and J ends lost 5 bases and 7 bases, in that order; junction bases with no gene match: 21. Germline V lookup: CDR1 SGHAT, CDR2 FQNNGV. CDR3 protein: CASSLRTSVGRGRGGYTF. Written as DNA, the CDR3 is TGTGCCAGCAGCCTCCGCACTTCGGTTGGCAGGGGGCGTGGTGGCTACACCTTC.

This clone was seen a single time. The rearrangement uses TRBV30 and TRBJ2-7; D possibly corresponds to TRBD1 (6 bases). The CDR3 runs to 12 residues. The V and J ends lost 5 bases and 5 bases respectively, with 13 bases between them. The germline gives CDR1 GTSNPN, CDR2 SVGIG (reference sequence). As DNA, the CDR3 is TGTGCCTGGGAGGCAGGGGCTCACGAGCAGTACTTC. It yields the protein CAWEAGAHEQYF.

The chain uses TRBV5-5 and TRBJ1-3; no clear D gene. The CDR3 sequence is 16 residues long. V lost 0 bases to trimming and J lost 0 bases, with 10 bases between them. Germline V lookup: CDR1 SGHKS, CDR2 YYEKEE (reference sequence). The CDR3 DNA sequence: TGTGCCAGCAGCTTGGAAGTCATGGCCTCTGGAAACACCATATATTTT. It is translated as CASSLEVMASGNTIYF.